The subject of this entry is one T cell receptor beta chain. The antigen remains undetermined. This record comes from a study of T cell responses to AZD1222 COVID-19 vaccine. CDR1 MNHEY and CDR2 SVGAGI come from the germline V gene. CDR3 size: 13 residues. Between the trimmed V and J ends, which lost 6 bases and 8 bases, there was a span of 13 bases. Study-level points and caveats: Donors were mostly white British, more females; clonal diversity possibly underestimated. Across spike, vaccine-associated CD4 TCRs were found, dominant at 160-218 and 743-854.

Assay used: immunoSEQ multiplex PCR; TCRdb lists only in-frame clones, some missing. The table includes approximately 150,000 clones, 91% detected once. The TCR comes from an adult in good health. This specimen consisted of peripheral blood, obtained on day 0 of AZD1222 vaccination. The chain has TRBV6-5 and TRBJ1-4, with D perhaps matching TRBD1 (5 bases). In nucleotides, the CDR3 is TGTGCCAGCAGCCCACGGGAGGGGGAAAAACTGTTTTTT. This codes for CASSPREGEKLFF.